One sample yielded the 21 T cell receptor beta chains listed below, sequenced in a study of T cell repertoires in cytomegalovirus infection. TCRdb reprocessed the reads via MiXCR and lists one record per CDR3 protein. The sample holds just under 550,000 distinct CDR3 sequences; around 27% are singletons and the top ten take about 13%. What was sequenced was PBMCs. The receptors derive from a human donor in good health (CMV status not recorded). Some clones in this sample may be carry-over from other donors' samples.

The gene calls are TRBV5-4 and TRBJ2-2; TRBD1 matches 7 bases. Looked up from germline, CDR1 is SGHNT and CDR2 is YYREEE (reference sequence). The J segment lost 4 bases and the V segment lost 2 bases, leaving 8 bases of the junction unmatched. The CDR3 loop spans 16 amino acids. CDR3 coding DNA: TGTGCCAGCAGCTTTACCGGGACAGTTTTCACCGGGGAGCTGTTTTTT. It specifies CASSFTGTVFTGELFF. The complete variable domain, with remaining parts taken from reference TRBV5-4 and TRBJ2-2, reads ETGVTQSPTHLIKTRGQQVTLRCSSQSGHNTVSWYQQALGQGPQFIFQYYREEENGRGNFPPRFSGLQFPNYSSELNVNALELDDSALYLCASSFTGTVFTGELFFGEGSRLTVL.

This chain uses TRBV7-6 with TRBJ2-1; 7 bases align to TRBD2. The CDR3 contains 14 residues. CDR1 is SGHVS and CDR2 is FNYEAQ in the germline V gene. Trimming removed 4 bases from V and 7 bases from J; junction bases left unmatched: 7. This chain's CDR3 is CASSSTGTKNEQFF. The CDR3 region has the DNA TGTGCCAGCAGCTCAACCGGGACTAAGAATGAGCAGTTCTTC.

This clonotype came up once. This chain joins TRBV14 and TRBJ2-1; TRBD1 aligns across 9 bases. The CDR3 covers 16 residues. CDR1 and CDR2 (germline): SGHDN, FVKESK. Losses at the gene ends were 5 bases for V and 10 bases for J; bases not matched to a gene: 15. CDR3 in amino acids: CASSKIQGARVREQFF. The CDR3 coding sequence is TGTGCCAGCAGCAAAATACAGGGGGCCAGAGTGAGGGAGCAGTTCTTC.

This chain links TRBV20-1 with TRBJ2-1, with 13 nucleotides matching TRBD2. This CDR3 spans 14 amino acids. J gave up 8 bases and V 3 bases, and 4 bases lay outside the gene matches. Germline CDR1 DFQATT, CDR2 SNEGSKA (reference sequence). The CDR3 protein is CSASGTSGKDEQFF. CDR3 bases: TGCAGTGCTAGCGGGACTAGCGGGAAGGATGAGCAGTTCTTC.

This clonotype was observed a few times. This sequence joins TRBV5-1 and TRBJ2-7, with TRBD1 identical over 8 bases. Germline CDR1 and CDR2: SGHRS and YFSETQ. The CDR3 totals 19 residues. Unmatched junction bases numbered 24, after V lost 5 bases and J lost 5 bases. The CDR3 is CASRPGEDRGAPEIDEQYV. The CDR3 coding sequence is TGCGCCAGCAGGCCGGGTGAAGACAGGGGAGCCCCAGAGATCGACGAGCAGTACGTC.

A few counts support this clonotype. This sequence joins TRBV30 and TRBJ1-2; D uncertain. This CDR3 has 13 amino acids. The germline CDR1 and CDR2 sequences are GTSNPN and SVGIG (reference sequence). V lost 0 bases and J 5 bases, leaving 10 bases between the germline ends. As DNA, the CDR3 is TGTGCCTGGAGTGTATCTGGGGTTTATGGCTACACCTTC. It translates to CAWSVSGVYGYTF.

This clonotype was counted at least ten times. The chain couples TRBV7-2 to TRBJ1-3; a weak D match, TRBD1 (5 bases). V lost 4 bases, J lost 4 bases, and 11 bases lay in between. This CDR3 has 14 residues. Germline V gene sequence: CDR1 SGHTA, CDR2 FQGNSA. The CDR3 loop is CASSSGGAGNTIYF. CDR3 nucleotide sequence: TGTGCCAGCAGCTCGGGGGGTGCCGGAAACACCATATATTTT.

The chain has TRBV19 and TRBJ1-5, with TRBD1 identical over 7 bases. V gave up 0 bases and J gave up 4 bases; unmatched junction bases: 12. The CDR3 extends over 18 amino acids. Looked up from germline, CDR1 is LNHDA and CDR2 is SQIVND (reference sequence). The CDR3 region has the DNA TGTGCCAGTAGTATAGATCATGGCGTGACAGGGTTGAATCAGCCCCAGCATTTT. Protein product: CASSIDHGVTGLNQPQHF.

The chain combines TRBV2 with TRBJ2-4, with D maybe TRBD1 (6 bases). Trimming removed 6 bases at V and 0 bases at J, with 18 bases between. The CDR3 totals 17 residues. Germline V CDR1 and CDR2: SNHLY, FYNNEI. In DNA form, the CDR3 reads TGTGCCAGCAGGAAACCCGGGACACTGTTAGCCAAAAACATTCAGTACTTC. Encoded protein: CASRKPGTLLAKNIQYF. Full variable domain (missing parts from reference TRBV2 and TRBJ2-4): EPEVTQTPSHQVTQMGQEVILRCVPISNHLYFYWYRQILGQKVEFLVSFYNNEISEKSEIFDDQFSVERPDGSNFTLKIRSTKLEDSAMYFCASRKPGTLLAKNIQYFGAGTRLSVL.

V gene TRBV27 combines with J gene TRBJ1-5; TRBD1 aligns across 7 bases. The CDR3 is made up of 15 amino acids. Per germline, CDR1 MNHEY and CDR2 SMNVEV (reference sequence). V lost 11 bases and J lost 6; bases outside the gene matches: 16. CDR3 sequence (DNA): TGTGCCCGCATGATTGTTGGGACAGTCAGTCAGCCCCAGCATTTT. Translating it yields CARMIVGTVSQPQHF.

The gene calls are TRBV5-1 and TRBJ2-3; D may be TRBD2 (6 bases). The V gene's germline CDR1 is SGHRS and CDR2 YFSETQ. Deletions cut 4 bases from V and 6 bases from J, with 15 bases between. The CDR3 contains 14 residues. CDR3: CASSPRLEGDTQYF. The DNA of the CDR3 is TGCGCCAGCAGCCCGAGACTAGAGGGCGATACGCAGTATTTT. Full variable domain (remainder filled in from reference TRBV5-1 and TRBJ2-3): KAGVTQTPRYLIKTRGQQVTLSCSPISGHRSVSWYQQTPGQGLQFLFEYFSETQRNKGNFPGRFSGRQFSNSRSEMNVSTLELGDSALYLCASSPRLEGDTQYFGPGTRLTVL.

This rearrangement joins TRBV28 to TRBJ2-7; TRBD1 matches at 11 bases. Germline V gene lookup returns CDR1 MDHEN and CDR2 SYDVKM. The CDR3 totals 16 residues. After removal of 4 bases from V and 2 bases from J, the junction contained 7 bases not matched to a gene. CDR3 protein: CASSSRTGGFAYEQYF. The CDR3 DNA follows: TGTGCCAGCAGTTCTAGGACAGGGGGCTTTGCCTACGAGCAGTACTTC.

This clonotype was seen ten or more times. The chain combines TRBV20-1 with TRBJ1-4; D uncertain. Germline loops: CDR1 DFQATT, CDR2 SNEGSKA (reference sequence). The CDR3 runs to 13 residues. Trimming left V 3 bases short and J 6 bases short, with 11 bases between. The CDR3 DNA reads TGCAGTGCTAGGGTCCTCGAGGATGAAAAACTGTTTTTT. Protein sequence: CSARVLEDEKLFF.

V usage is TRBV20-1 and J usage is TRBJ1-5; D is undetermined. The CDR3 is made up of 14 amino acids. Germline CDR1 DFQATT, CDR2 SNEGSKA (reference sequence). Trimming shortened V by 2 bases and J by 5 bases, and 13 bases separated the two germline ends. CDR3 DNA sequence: TGCAGTGCTAGACGACCGATTATGGATCAGCCCCAGCATTTT. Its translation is CSARRPIMDQPQHF.

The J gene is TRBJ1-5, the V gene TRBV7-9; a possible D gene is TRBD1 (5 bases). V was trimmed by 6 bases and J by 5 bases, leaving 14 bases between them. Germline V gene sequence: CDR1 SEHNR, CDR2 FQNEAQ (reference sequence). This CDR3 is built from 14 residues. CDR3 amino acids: CASSTGTQDQPQHF. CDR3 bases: TGTGCCAGCAGTACCGGGACGCAGGATCAGCCCCAGCATTTT.

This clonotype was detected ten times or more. As DNA, the CDR3 is TGTTCTTCCTCACCCGGTAGGACTGAAGCTTTCTTT. It codes for CSSSPGRTEAFF. The chain couples TRBV19 to TRBJ1-1, with D unresolved. CDR1 and CDR2 (germline): LNHDA, SQIVND (reference sequence). The CDR3 consists of 12 residues.

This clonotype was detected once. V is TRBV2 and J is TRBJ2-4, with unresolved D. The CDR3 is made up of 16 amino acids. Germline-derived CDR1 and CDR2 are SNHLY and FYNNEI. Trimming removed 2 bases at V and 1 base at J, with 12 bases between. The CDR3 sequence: CASSEFSFRAKNIQYF. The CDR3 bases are TGTGCCAGCAGTGAATTTTCGTTTCGGGCCAAAAACATTCAGTACTTC.

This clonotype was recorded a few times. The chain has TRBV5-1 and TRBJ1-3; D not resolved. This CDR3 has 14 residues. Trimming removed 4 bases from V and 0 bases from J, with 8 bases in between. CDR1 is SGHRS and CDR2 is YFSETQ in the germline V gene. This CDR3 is CASSDYNSGNTIYF. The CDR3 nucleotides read TGCGCCAGCAGCGATTACAACTCTGGAAACACCATATATTTT. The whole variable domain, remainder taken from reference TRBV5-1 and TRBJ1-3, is KAGVTQTPRYLIKTRGQQVTLSCSPISGHRSVSWYQQTPGQGLQFLFEYFSETQRNKGNFPGRFSGRQFSNSRSEMNVSTLELGDSALYLCASSDYNSGNTIYFGEGSWLTVV.

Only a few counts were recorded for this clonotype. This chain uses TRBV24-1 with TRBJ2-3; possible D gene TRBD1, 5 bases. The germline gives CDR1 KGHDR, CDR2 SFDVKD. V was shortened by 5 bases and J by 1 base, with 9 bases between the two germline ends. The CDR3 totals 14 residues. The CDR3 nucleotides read TGTGCCACCAGTGCTGGCAGGGGCACAGATACGCAGTATTTT. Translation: CATSAGRGTDTQYF.

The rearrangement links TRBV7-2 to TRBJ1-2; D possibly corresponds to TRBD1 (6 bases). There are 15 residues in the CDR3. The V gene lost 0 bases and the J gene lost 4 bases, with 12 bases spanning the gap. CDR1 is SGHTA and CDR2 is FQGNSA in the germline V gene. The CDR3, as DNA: TGTGCCAGCAGCTTAGCGGTAGGACAGCTCTATGGCTACACCTTC. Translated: CASSLAVGQLYGYTF. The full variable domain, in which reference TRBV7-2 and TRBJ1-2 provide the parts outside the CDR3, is GAGVSQSPSNKVTEKGKDVELRCDPISGHTALYWYRQSLGQGLEFLIYFQGNSAPDKSGLPSDRFSAERTGGSVSTLTIQRTQQEDSAVYLCASSLAVGQLYGYTFGSGTRLTVV.

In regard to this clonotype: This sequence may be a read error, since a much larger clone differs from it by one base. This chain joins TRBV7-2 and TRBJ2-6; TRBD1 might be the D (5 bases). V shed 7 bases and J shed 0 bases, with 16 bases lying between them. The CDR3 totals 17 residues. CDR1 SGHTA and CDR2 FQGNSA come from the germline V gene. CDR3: CASNPIRQRSGANVLTF. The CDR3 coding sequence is TGTGCCAGCAACCCTATAAGACAGCGCTCTGGGGCCAACGTCCTGACTTTC.